Described below is a single TCR beta chain sequence and its context. Antigen specificity is unknown. The data belong to a study of cytomegalovirus exposure and HLA in healthy donors. Findings of the study overall: Sequencing likely produced, as an artifact, a cluster of highly shared sequence variants.

Germline CDR1 SGHRS, CDR2 YFSETQ. Trimming removed 6 bases from V and 5 bases from J; junction bases left unmatched: 10. The CDR3 contains 14 residues. A multiplex PCR was run with 60 Vbeta primers and 13 Jbeta primers. As handled by the study authors: Later reanalysis found 80 million or so unique TCR beta chains, some 10 million of them shared. Libraries were prepared by immunoSEQ multiplex PCR; TCRdb keeps only in-frame clonotypes and omits some of them. The DNA was the basis for D and trimming; V, J and clone size are from that table. The top ten clones hold 0.8% to 1% of a sample with some 150,000 clones, roughly 89% of them seen once.

This chain connects TRBV5-1 to TRBJ1-1; 7 bases are a match to TRBD1. Sequences were obtained from PBMCs. The sequence derives from a young woman in good health and CMV-seronegative. The CDR3, as DNA: TGCGCCAGCACACCACAGGGGATTTGGACTGAAGCTTTCTTT. This codes for CASTPQGIWTEAFF.